Below are 3 T cell receptor beta chains sequenced from a single sample in a study of T cell repertoires in cytomegalovirus infection. TCRdb passed the reads through MiXCR, listing each CDR3 protein once. Of 150,000 to 200,000 distinct CDR3 sequences detected, about 21% appear once; the ten largest clones hold less than 3.5%. Sequenced sample: PBMCs. The receptors derive from a human donor in good health (CMV status not recorded). Some clones in this sample may be carry-over from other donors' samples.

This clonotype showed up just a few times. V is TRBV20-1 and J is TRBJ2-5, with D perhaps TRBD1 (6 bases). Looked up from germline, CDR1 is DFQATT and CDR2 is SNEGSKA (reference sequence). This CDR3 spans 14 amino acids. V was trimmed by 1 base and J by 5 bases, leaving 14 bases between them. The CDR3 DNA sequence: TGCAGTGCTAGAGGAACAGGGATTGGTGAGACCCAGTACTTC. Translation gives CSARGTGIGETQYF.

This clonotype was counted a few times. The chain carries TRBV23-1 and TRBJ2-7; perhaps TRBD1 as D (5 bases). TRBV23-1 falls under the ORF class, with uncertain function. Trimming took 3 bases from V and 4 from J, leaving 13 bases between them. The CDR3 runs 14 residues. CDR3 nucleotide sequence: TGCGCCAGCAGTCACTGTAGGGGTCGATACGAGCAGTACTTC. This codes for CASSHCRGRYEQYF.

The chain carries TRBV5-1 and TRBJ2-4; no clear D. The CDR3 is 14 residues long. Trimming pared 0 bases from V and 3 bases from J, leaving 7 bases between. Germline-derived CDR1 and CDR2 are SGHRS and YFSETQ. The CDR3 loop reads CASSLGRIKNIQYF. The CDR3 nucleotides read TGCGCCAGCAGCTTGGGACGAATCAAAAACATTCAGTACTTC.